The present T cell receptor beta chain was sequenced within a study of T cell repertoires in cytomegalovirus infection. Study summary: The authors relied on CMV epitopes, both recently identified HLA-C-restricted and well-studied HLA-B-restricted. Public TCR beta signatures marked donors with CMV infection and the matching HLA.

Study outcomes and limitations: There were HLA-C-restricted CMV-specific TCR beta clonotypes dominating the ex vivo response. Identification of carriers of CMV plus the relevant HLA was performed using cumulative public TCR beta family frequency.

The J segment lost 4 bases and the V segment lost 6 bases, leaving 10 bases of the junction unmatched. Germline CDR1 reads ENHRY; CDR2 reads SYGVKD. CDR3 length: 15 amino acids. Worth noting for this clonotype: Its antigen is as yet unknown.

One entry per CDR3 protein results from TCRdb running MiXCR on the reads. The repertoire holds approximately 350,000 distinct CDR3 sequences, with about 32% as singletons. The rearrangement joins TRBV10-3 to TRBJ2-3, with 7 positions matching TRBD1. This sequence was found in a human donor in good health (CMV status not recorded). Some clones in this sample may be carry-over from other donors' samples. The source material was cultured PBMCs, sampled from culture after CMV antigen stimulation. The CDR3 coding sequence is TGTGCCATCAGCCAGGGACAGCGTGTCCCAGATACGCAGTATTTT. Its protein is CAISQGQRVPDTQYF.